The 19 T cell receptor beta chains listed next were all sequenced from one sample in a study of blood T cell repertoires in COVID-19. Using immunoSEQ multiplex PCR, the repertoire was profiled, and TCRdb retains in-frame clones only, with some absent. In the table there are over 200,000 clones, 87% of which are singletons. Specimen: peripheral blood. The receptors were gathered from a man between 35 and 55 years old with active or convalescent COVID-19.

The chain has TRBV13 and TRBJ2-7; D is uncertain. This CDR3 has 12 residues. Trimming left V 0 bases short and J 4 bases short, with 4 bases between. CDR1 is PRHDT and CDR2 is FYEKMQ in the germline V gene (reference sequence). This CDR3 is CASSLGYYEQYF. The CDR3 DNA reads TGTGCCAGCAGCTTAGGCTATTACGAGCAGTACTTC.

Notes on this clone: The sample contains more than one DNA sequence encoding this CDR3. This chain connects TRBV5-4 to TRBJ2-7; no reliable D call. Trimming took 4 bases from V and 0 from J, leaving 14 bases between them. This CDR3 has 15 residues. The germline gives CDR1 SGHNT, CDR2 YYREEE (reference sequence). The CDR3 DNA sequence: TGTGCCAGCAGCCACACGACTGATAGCTCCTACGAGCAGTACTTC. Its translation is CASSHTTDSSYEQYF.

The chain recombines TRBV24-1 with TRBJ2-3; no firm D call. From germline, CDR1 is KGHDR and CDR2 SFDVKD. Trimming took off 1 base at V and 2 bases at J, with 3 bases between the two ends. There are 13 residues in the CDR3. The CDR3 here is CATSDFYTDTQYF. The DNA of the CDR3 is TGTGCCACCAGTGATTTCTACACAGATACGCAGTATTTT.

This chain connects TRBV5-1 to TRBJ2-7; 7 bases fit TRBD1. Germline CDR1 is SGHRS and CDR2 is YFSETQ. Trimming at V came to 4 bases and at J to 1 base, leaving 5 bases not matched to a gene. The CDR3 contains 14 residues. The DNA of the CDR3 is TGCGCCAGCAGCCCTCCGGGACAGTCCTACGAGCAGTACTTC. Its translation is CASSPPGQSYEQYF.

This clone has a handful of counts. This chain joins TRBV6-5 and TRBJ1-1; tentatively, D is TRBD1 (6 bases). The CDR3 extends over 16 amino acids. Deletions cut 0 bases from V and 1 base from J, with 12 bases between. Germline-derived CDR1 and CDR2 are MNHEY and SVGAGI. In nucleotides, the CDR3 is TGTGCCAGCAGTTACTCTCAGGGGTATGCGAACACTGAAGCTTTCTTT. It codes for CASSYSQGYANTEAFF.

This clone was recorded only once. The chain joins TRBV4-1 to TRBJ2-3; D not resolved. Germline V CDR1 and CDR2: MGHRA, YSYEKL. This CDR3 spans 12 amino acids. The V end lost 0 bases, the J end lost 6 bases, and 4 bases lay between the germline ends. CDR3 region: CASSQDYDTQYF. CDR3 nucleotide sequence: TGCGCCAGCAGCCAAGATTATGATACGCAGTATTTT.

The chain couples TRBV10-1 to TRBJ1-4, with a weak D call TRBD1 (5 bases). Germline V CDR1 and CDR2: WNHNN, SYGVQD (reference sequence). V lost 8 bases and J lost 3, with 16 bases in between. The CDR3 sequence is 15 residues long. CDR3 sequence reads: CASARDLPPNEKLFF. CDR3 DNA: TGCGCCAGCGCCCGGGACTTGCCTCCTAATGAAAAACTGTTTTTT.

The CDR3, as DNA: TGTGCCAGCAGCCAAGGCCTGGGACGGTCGAGGGCTAGCGGTGACTCTGGGGCCAACGTCCTGACTTTC. It codes for CASSQGLGRSRASGDSGANVLTF. The J gene is TRBJ2-6, the V gene TRBV3-1 (or the pseudogene TRBV3-2), with 7 bases that match TRBD2. This CDR3 is 23 amino acids long. The germline V gene has CDR1 LGHDT and CDR2 YNNKEL (reference sequence). The V and J ends lost 1 base and 0 bases, in that order; junction bases with no gene match: 21.

V usage is TRBV28 and J usage is TRBJ1-1; 7 bases fit TRBD1. CDR1 and CDR2 (germline): MDHEN, SYDVKM. The CDR3 has 11 amino acids. V lost 10 bases to trimming and J lost 5 bases; unmatched junction nucleotides: 4. The DNA of the CDR3 is TGTGCCATAAGGACAGGAACTGAAGCTTTCTTT. Translating it yields CAIRTGTEAFF. The variable domain in full, completed from reference TRBV28 and TRBJ1-1, reads DVKVTQSSRYLVKRTGEKVFLECVQDMDHENMFWYRQDPGLGLRLIYFSYDVKMKEKGDIPEGYSVSREKKERFSLILESASTNQTSMYLCAIRTGTEAFFGQGTRLTVV.

The rearrangement uses TRBV2 and TRBJ1-2, with D possibly being TRBD1 (5 bases). This CDR3 region has 15 residues. Trimming took 2 bases from V and 2 from J, leaving 12 bases between them. CDR1 is SNHLY and CDR2 is FYNNEI in the germline V gene. CDR3 in DNA: TGTGCCAGCAGTGAAACAGGTCTAGGGAACTATGGCTACACCTTC. Protein: CASSETGLGNYGYTF.

This rearrangement joins TRBV6-5 to TRBJ1-5, with 7 bases fitting TRBD1. The ends lost 4 bases at V and 5 bases at J; junction bases unmatched: 11. Germline CDR1 MNHEY, CDR2 SVGAGI. The CDR3 consists of 16 residues. CDR3 residues: CASSSWTGGWDQPQHF. CDR3 nucleotide sequence: TGTGCCAGCAGTTCGTGGACAGGAGGGTGGGATCAGCCCCAGCATTTT.

This chain links TRBV19 with TRBJ1-1, with D tentatively TRBD1 (5 bases). CDR1 and CDR2 from the germline V gene are LNHDA and SQIVND (reference sequence). This CDR3 has 15 residues. V was pared by 4 bases and J by 3 bases, with 15 bases between. CDR3 DNA sequence: TGTGCCAGTAGTACGTACCCCAGGGTTCACACTGAAGCTTTCTTT. Protein product: CASSTYPRVHTEAFF.

The V gene is TRBV28, the J gene TRBJ1-2; TRBD1 matches at 7 bases. The CDR3 has 14 amino acids. V shed 7 bases, J shed 6 bases, and the junction held 11 bases outside the gene matches. Germline CDR1 and CDR2: MDHEN and SYDVKM. The CDR3 loop is CASTLYGQGDGYTF. The DNA of the CDR3 is TGTGCCAGCACCCTTTATGGGCAGGGGGATGGCTACACCTTC.

The chain uses TRBV30 and TRBJ1-6; D gene unclear. Trimming shortened V by 0 bases and J by 9 bases, and 15 bases separated the two germline ends. Germline V gives CDR1 GTSNPN, CDR2 SVGIG (reference sequence). This CDR3 spans 15 amino acids. The DNA of the CDR3 is TGTGCCTGGAGTGTACTAAGAGGGATTAGTTCACCCCTCCACTTT. This translates into CAWSVLRGISSPLHF.

This rearrangement joins TRBV14 to TRBJ2-3; 7 nucleotides match TRBD2. Trimming took 2 bases from V and 3 from J; bases not matched to a gene: 5. The CDR3 spans 15 residues. Germline lookup yields CDR1 SGHDN and CDR2 FVKESK. As DNA, the CDR3 is TGTGCCAGCAGCCAATGGCAAGCGGGAACAGATACGCAGTATTTT. This gives the protein CASSQWQAGTDTQYF.

The V gene is TRBV30, the J gene TRBJ1-4, with a weak D call TRBD1 (5 bases). V was pared by 1 base and J by 0 bases, with 12 bases between. This CDR3 contains 16 residues. Germline V CDR1 and CDR2: GTSNPN, SVGIG (reference sequence). Here the CDR3 DNA reads TGTGCCTGGAGTGGAGGACACTCCGCAACTAATGAAAAACTGTTTTTT. Amino acid sequence: CAWSGGHSATNEKLFF. The variable domain in full, with the rest retrieved from reference TRBV30 and TRBJ1-4, is SQTIHQWPATLVQPVGSPLSLECTVEGTSNPNLYWYRQAAGRGLQLLFYSVGIGQISSEVPQNLSASRPQDRQFILSSKKLLLSDSGFYLCAWSGGHSATNEKLFFGSGTQLSVL.

This chain uses TRBV10-2 with TRBJ1-1, with D possibly TRBD1 on 6 matching bases. Per the germline V gene, CDR1 is WSHSY and CDR2 is SAAADI. With 0 bases removed from V and 1 base from J, the gap between germline ends came to 15 bases. The CDR3 runs 17 residues. DNA for the CDR3: TGCGCCAGCAGTGAGTCTAAAAGGGGGTTTTCGAACACTGAAGCTTTCTTT. Its translation: CASSESKRGFSNTEAFF.

The V gene is TRBV19, the J gene TRBJ1-1; tentatively, D is TRBD1 (5 bases). Germline lookup yields CDR1 LNHDA and CDR2 SQIVND (reference sequence). CDR3 length equals 13 residues. With 6 bases removed from V and 5 bases from J, the gap between germline ends came to 13 bases. CDR3 sequence (DNA): TGTGCCAGTAGAATCGGGGGAGAGACTGAAGCTTTCTTT. It encodes CASRIGGETEAFF.

The chain combines TRBV9 with TRBJ2-7; D is perhaps TRBD1 (6 bases). The CDR3 consists of 12 residues. Trimming removed 4 bases at V and 4 bases at J, with 9 bases between. CDR1 and CDR2 (germline): SGDLS, YYNGEE. The DNA for the CDR3 is TGTGCCAGCAGCCCTGACAGGTACGAGCAGTACTTC. Translating it yields CASSPDRYEQYF.